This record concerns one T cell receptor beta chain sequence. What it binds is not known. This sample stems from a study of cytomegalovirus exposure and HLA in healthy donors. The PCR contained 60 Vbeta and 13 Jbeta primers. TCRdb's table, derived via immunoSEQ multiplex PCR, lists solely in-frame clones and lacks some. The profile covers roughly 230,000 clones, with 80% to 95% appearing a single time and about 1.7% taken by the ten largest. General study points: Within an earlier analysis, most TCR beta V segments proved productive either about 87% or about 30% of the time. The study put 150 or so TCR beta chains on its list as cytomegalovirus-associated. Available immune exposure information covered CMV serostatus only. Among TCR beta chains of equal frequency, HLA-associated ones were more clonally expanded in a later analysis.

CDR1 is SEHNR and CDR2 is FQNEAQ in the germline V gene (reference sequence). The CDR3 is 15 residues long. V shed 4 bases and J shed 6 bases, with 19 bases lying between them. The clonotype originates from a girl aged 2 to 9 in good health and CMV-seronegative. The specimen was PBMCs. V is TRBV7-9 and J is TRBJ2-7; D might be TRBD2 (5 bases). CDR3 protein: CASSSTRTALGEQYF. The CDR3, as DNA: TGTGCCAGCAGCTCTACTAGGACTGCTCTCGGCGAGCAGTACTTC.